Shown below are 20 T cell receptor beta chains from a single sample sequenced in a study of PD-1 blockade in classical Hodgkin lymphoma. Time point described: cycle 4 day 1 (C4D1), after 5 to 7 weeks of nivolumab. There was relapse after autologous stem cell transplantation in every patient, and there was variation in brentuximab vedotin exposure. Assay: immunoSEQ multiplex PCR; the TCRdb copy retains only in-frame clones and omits some. Of about 28,000 clones detected, roughly 75% appear once; the ten largest clones hold 15% to 20%. The source material was peripheral blood mononuclear cells (PBMCs), sampled before the fourth cycle of nivolumab. The receptor source for this set is a human donor with classical Hodgkin lymphoma.

Only one count was recorded for this clone. The chain employs TRBV5-4 and TRBJ2-7; 7 nucleotides align to TRBD2. V shed 0 bases and J 5 bases; nucleotides not matched to a gene: 2. The germline CDR1 and CDR2 sequences are SGHNT and YYREEE (reference sequence). This CDR3 spans 13 amino acids. CDR3 amino acids: CASSLAAGDEQYF. The CDR3 bases are TGTGCCAGCAGCTTGGCCGCGGGAGACGAGCAGTACTTC.

The chain recombines TRBV7-9 with TRBJ2-1; 11 bases are shared with TRBD2. This CDR3 is 15 amino acids long. V shed 5 bases and J 3 bases; nucleotides not matched to a gene: 3. CDR1 SEHNR and CDR2 FQNEAQ come from the germline V gene (reference sequence). The CDR3 nucleotides read TGTGCCAGCAGCCCGGGGACTAGCGGCTACAATGAGCAGTTCTTC. As protein: CASSPGTSGYNEQFF.

The V call is TRBV18, the J call TRBJ2-3; 8 positions match TRBD2. The germline V gene has CDR1 KGHSH and CDR2 LQKENI. The CDR3 spans 15 residues. V gave up 6 bases and J gave up 6 bases; unmatched junction bases: 11. The CDR3 DNA sequence: TGTGCCAGCTCCCCGGTTAGCGGGACAAGGGATACGCAGTATTTT. Translated: CASSPVSGTRDTQYF.

The V gene is TRBV20-1, the J gene TRBJ2-7; D gene ambiguous. This CDR3 has 10 residues. V lost 6 bases and J 6 bases, leaving 9 bases between the germline ends. Per germline, CDR1 DFQATT and CDR2 SNEGSKA (reference sequence). The CDR3 region has the DNA TGCAGTGCCGCGAGAATCGAGCAGTACTTC. Protein sequence: CSAARIEQYF.

This clone is medium-sized in the sample. This rearrangement joins TRBV15 to TRBJ1-3; no clear D. The CDR3 extends over 13 amino acids. Deletions cut 5 bases from V and 1 base from J, with 6 bases between. Germline assignment: CDR1 LNHNV and CDR2 YYDKDF (reference sequence). Here the CDR3 DNA reads TGTGCCACCAGCGGGGAATCTGGAAACACCATATATTTT. Translating it yields CATSGESGNTIYF.

The V and J genes are TRBV29-1 and TRBJ2-1, with D uncertain. This CDR3 comprises 12 residues. The ends were cut back, 4 bases at V and 7 bases at J, with 11 bases in the middle. In germline, CDR1 is SQVTM, CDR2 ANQGSEA. The CDR3 sequence is CSVVFRLNEQFF. The CDR3 DNA reads TGCAGCGTTGTATTCCGTCTGAATGAGCAGTTCTTC.

The chain has TRBV7-2 and TRBJ1-2, with D possibly TRBD1 on 5 matching bases. CDR1 is SGHTA, CDR2 FQGNSA, per germline. The CDR3 covers 16 residues. Trimming took 5 bases from V and 5 from J, leaving 21 bases between them. The CDR3, as DNA: TGTGCCAGCAGCGGCCTCGGGACGGAGGGAAATTATGGCTACACCTTC. Protein product: CASSGLGTEGNYGYTF.

A single count supports this clone. Distinct nucleotide sequences in the sample also encode this CDR3. The CDR3 region is CASSLQGAGTDTQYF. The CDR3 DNA is TGCGCCAGCAGCTTGCAGGGGGCGGGCACAGATACGCAGTATTTT. The chain couples TRBV5-1 to TRBJ2-3, with TRBD1 matching 8 bases. CDR1 SGHRS and CDR2 YFSETQ come from the germline V gene. J was trimmed by 1 base and V by 1 base; bases with no gene match: 2. This CDR3 is 15 amino acids long.

In DNA, the CDR3 is TGTGCCAGCAGCCCCCTTCGGCGGGACCTATACGAGCAGTACTTC. Protein: CASSPLRRDLYEQYF. This chain links TRBV7-9 with TRBJ2-7; D is possibly TRBD2 (6 bases). This CDR3 has 15 amino acids. Trimming stripped 5 bases from V and 4 bases from J, with 18 bases between. The germline V gene has CDR1 SEHNR and CDR2 FQNEAQ (reference sequence).

This chain joins TRBV23-1 and TRBJ2-3; D call uncertain. TRBV23-1 is an open reading frame, and its role is uncertain. The CDR3 extends over 17 amino acids. Between the trimmed V and J ends, which lost 0 bases and 6 bases, there was a span of 19 bases. CDR3 sequence (DNA): TGCGCCAGCAGTCAATCGGTCGCGTGGCAGCTGCGTGATACGCAGTATTTT. It yields the protein CASSQSVAWQLRDTQYF.

This rearrangement joins TRBV13 to TRBJ2-6; unclear D gene. The germline V gene has CDR1 PRHDT and CDR2 FYEKMQ (reference sequence). CDR3 length equals 13 residues. V was shortened by 2 bases and J by 3 bases, with 2 bases between the two germline ends. CDR3 bases: TGTGCCAGCAGCTTATATGGGGCCAACGTCCTGACTTTC. This gives the protein CASSLYGANVLTF.

The V gene is TRBV7-9, the J gene TRBJ2-3, with 10 nucleotides matching TRBD2. V lost 8 bases, J lost 2 bases, and 4 bases stayed unmatched. CDR3 length: 14 amino acids. The germline CDR1 and CDR2 sequences are SEHNR and FQNEAQ (reference sequence). The CDR3 bases are TGTGCCAGCGGGACTAGCGCAAACACAGATACGCAGTATTTT. Protein: CASGTSANTDTQYF.

This chain uses TRBV28 with TRBJ2-7; perhaps D is TRBD1 or TRBD2 (5 bases each). V gave up 3 bases and J gave up 5 bases, with 17 bases separating them. This CDR3 contains 15 residues. Germline CDR1 and CDR2: MDHEN and SYDVKM. CDR3: CASSFTGTGSDEQYF. CDR3 DNA: TGTGCCAGCAGTTTCACCGGGACGGGGTCGGACGAGCAGTACTTC.

The CDR3 DNA is TGTGCCAGCAGCGGGGGACCTTACGACACTGAAGCTTTCTTT. Translating gives CASSGGPYDTEAFF. The chain links TRBV11-3 to TRBJ1-1; D may be TRBD1 (5 bases). Germline V gene data show CDR1 as SGHNT and CDR2 as YENEEA. The CDR3 extends over 14 amino acids. Trimming cost V 5 bases and J 3 bases, with 13 bases left between them.

V usage is TRBV28 and J usage is TRBJ1-2, with 9 bases lining up with TRBD1. Trimming took 6 bases from V and 8 from J; bases not matched to a gene: 7. The germline CDR1 and CDR2 sequences are MDHEN and SYDVKM. The CDR3 is 13 residues long. DNA of the CDR3: TGTGCCAGCAGCTCCGGGACAGGGAGGGGCTACACCTTC. Encoded protein: CASSSGTGRGYTF.

The chain combines TRBV19 with TRBJ2-5, with D maybe TRBD1 (5 bases). This CDR3 is built from 12 residues. The germline V and J ends were trimmed by 5 bases and 5 bases, with 9 bases remaining between them. Germline loops: CDR1 LNHDA, CDR2 SQIVND (reference sequence). The chain's CDR3 is CASSQGEETQYF. The CDR3 nucleotides read TGTGCCAGTAGTCAGGGTGAGGAGACCCAGTACTTC.

Details on this clone: The junction departs from germline at one end; a sequencing error may be responsible. The chain carries TRBV2 and TRBJ2-6, with D unclear. Germline CDR1 is SNHLY and CDR2 is FYNNEI. This CDR3 has 15 residues. As DNA, the CDR3 is TGTGCCAGCAGAGAAGCAATTACTGGGGCCAACGTCCTGACTTTC. It codes for CASREAITGANVLTF. The full variable domain, its missing parts supplied by reference TRBV2 and TRBJ2-6, is EPEVTQTPSHQVTQMGQEVILRCVPISNHLYFYWYRQILGQKVEFLVSFYNNEISEKSEIFDDQFSVERPDGSNFTLKIRSTKLEDSAMYFCASREAITGANVLTFGAGSRLTVL.

The chain joins TRBV15 to TRBJ2-2; D remains ambiguous. The germline gives CDR1 LNHNV, CDR2 YYDKDF (reference sequence). The CDR3 sequence is 12 residues long. The V and J ends lost 9 bases and 2 bases respectively, with 7 bases between them. CDR3 bases: TGTGCCACACACGCTAACACCGGGGAGCTGTTTTTT. It is translated as CATHANTGELFF.

The rearrangement joins TRBV29-1 to TRBJ2-7, with 11 bases lining up with TRBD1. This CDR3 has 15 residues. Germline values: CDR1 SQVTM, CDR2 ANQGSEA. V lost 6 bases, J lost 0 bases, and 7 bases stayed unmatched. In DNA form, the CDR3 reads TGCAGCGTCGCCCGCGGGACAGGGGGCTCCTACGAGCAGTACTTC. It codes for CSVARGTGGSYEQYF.

The V call is TRBV4-1, the J call TRBJ2-1; 7 bases line up with TRBD2. The CDR3 totals 15 residues. In germline, CDR1 is MGHRA, CDR2 YSYEKL. The V segment lost 0 bases and the J segment 9 bases; nucleotides outside the gene matches: 8. This CDR3 reads CASSQDYSGGAEQFF. The CDR3 nucleotides read TGCGCCAGCAGCCAAGATTATTCGGGAGGCGCTGAGCAGTTCTTC.